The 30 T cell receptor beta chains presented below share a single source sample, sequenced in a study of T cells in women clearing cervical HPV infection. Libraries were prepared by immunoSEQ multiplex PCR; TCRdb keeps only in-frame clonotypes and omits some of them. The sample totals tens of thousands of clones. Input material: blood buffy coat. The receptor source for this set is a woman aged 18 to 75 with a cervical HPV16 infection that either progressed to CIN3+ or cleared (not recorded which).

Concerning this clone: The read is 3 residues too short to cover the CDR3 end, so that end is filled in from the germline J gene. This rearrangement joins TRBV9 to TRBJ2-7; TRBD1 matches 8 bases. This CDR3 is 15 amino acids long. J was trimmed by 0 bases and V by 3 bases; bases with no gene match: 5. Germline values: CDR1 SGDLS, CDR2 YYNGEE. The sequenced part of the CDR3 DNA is TGTGCCAGCAGCGGGGGACAGGCCAACTCCTACGAG. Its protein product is CASSGGQANSYE. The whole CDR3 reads CASSGGQANSYEQYF.

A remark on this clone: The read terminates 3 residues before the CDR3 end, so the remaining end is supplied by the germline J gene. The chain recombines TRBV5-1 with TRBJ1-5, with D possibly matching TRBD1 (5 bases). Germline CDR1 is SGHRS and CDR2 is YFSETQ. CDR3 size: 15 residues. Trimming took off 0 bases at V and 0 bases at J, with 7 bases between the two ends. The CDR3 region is CASSLAGNSNQPQHF. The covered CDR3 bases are TGCGCCAGCAGCTTGGCAGGGAATAGCAATCAGCCC.

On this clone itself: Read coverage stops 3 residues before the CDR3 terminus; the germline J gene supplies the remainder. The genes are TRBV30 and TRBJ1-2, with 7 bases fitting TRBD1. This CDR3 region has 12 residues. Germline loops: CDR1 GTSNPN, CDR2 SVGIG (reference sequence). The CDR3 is CAWGGQAKGYTF. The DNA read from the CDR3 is TGTGCCTGGGGAGGACAGGCAAAAGGC.

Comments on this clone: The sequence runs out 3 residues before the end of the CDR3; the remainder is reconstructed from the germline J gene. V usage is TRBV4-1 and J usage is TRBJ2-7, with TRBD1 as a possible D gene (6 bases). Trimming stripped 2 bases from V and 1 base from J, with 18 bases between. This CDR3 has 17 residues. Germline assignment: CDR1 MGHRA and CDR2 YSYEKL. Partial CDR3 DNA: TGCGCCAGCAGCCAAAGCCAGGACAGATATATTTCCTACGAG. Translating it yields CASSQSQDRYISYE. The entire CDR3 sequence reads CASSQSQDRYISYEQYF.

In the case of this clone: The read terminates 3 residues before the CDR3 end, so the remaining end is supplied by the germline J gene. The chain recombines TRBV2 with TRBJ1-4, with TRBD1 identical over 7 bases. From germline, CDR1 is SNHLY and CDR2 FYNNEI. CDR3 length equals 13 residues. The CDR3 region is CASRTGTNSPLFF. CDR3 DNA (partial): TGTGCCAGCAGGACAGGGACGAATTCACCA.

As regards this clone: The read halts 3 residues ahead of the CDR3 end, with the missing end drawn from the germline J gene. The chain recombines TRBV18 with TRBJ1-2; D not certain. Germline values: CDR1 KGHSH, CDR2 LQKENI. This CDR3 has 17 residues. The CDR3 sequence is CASSPSREGEKMGDYTF. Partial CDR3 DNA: TGTGCCAGCTCACCCTCGCGGGAGGGTGAAAAGATGGGTGAC.

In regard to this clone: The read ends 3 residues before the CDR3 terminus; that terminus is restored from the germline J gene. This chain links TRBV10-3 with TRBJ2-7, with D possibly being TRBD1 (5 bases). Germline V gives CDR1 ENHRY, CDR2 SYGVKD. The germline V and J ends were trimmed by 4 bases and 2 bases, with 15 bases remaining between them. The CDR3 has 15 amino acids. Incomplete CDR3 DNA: TGTGCCATCAGTGTAACAGGTACTCGAACCTACGAG. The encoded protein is CAISVTGTRTYE. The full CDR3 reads CAISVTGTRTYEQYF.

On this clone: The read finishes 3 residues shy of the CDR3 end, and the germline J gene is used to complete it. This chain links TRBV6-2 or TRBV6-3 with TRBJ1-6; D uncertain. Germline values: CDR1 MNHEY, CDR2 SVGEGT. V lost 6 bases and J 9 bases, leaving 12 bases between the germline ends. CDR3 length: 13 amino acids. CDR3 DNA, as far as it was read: TGTGCCAGCAGGTCTACGGGTGGTTCACCC. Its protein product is CASRSTGGSP. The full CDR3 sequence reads CASRSTGGSPLHF.

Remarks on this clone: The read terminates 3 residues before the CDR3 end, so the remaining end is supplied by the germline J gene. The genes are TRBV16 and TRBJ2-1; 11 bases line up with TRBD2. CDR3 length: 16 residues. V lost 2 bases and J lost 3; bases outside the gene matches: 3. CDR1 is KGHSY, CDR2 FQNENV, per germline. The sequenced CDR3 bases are TGTGCCAGCAGCCAACGCCTAGCGGGAGGCTACAATGAG. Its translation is CASSQRLAGGYNE. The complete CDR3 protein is CASSQRLAGGYNEQFF.

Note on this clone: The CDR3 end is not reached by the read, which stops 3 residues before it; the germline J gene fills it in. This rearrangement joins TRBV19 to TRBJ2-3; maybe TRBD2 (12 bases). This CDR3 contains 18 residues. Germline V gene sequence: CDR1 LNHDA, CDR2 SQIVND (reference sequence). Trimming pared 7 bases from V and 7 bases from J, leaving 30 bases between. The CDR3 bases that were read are TGTGCCAGTAAAGGACAGGGGGCTAGCGGGAGGGCCGGGAATACG. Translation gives CASKGQGASGRAGNT. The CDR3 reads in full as CASKGQGASGRAGNTQYF.

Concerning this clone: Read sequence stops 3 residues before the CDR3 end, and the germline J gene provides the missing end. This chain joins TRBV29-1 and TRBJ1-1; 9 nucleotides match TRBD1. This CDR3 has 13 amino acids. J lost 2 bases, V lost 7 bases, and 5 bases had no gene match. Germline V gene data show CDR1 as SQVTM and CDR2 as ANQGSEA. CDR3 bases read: TGCAGCGCCGGACAGGGGTTAAACACTGAA. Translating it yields CSAGQGLNTE. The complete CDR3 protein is CSAGQGLNTEAFF.

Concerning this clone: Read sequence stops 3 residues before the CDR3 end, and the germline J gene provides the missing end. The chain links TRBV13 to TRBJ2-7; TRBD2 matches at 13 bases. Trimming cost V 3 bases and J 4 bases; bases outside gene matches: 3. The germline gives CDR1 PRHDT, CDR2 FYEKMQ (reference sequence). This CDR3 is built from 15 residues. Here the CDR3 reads CASSFGTSGEYEQYF. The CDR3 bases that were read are TGTGCCAGCAGCTTCGGGACTAGCGGGGAATACGAG.

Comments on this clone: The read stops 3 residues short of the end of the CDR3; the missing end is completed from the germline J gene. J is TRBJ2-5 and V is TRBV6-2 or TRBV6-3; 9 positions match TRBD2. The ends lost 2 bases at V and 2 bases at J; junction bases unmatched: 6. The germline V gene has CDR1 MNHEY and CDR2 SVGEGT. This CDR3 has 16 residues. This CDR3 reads CASSYPLTSGQETQYF. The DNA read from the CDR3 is TGTGCCAGCAGTTACCCTCTGACTAGCGGACAAGAGACC.

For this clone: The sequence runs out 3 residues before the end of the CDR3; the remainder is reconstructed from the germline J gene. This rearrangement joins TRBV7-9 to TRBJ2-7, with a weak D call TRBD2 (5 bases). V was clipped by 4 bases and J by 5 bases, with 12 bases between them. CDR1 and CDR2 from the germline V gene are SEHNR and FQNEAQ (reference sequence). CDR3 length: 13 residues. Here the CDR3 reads CASSSPGSHEQYF. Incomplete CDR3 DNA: TGTGCCAGCAGCTCCCCGGGGTCGCACGAG.

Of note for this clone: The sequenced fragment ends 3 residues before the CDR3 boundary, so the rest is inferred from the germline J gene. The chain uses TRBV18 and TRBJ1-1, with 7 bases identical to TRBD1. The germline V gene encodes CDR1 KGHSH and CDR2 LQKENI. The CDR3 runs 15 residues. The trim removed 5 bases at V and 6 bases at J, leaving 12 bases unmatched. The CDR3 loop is CASSSYFTGEAEAFF. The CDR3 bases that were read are TGTGCCAGCTCATCCTATTTTACAGGGGAGGCTGAA. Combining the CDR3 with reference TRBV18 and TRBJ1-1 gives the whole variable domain NAGVMQNPRHLVRRRGQEARLRCSPMKGHSHVYWYRQLPEEGLKFMVYLQKENIIDESGMPKERFSAEFPKEGPSILRIQQVVRGDSAAYFCASSSYFTGEAEAFFGQGTRLTVV.

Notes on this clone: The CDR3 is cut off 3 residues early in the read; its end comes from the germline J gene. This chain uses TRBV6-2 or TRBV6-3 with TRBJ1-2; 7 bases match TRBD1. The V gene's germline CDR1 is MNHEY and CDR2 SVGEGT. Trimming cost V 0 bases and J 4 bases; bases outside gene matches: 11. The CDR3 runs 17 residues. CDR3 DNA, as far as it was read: TGTGCCAGCAGTTACTCTTTCGACAGGGAGGCGGGCTATGGC. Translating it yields CASSYSFDREAGYG. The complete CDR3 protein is CASSYSFDREAGYGYTF.

The chain's CDR3 is CASSPGQGYQPQHF. Incomplete CDR3 DNA: TGTGCCAGCAGCCCTGGACAGGGATATCAGCCC. The chain has TRBV2 and TRBJ1-5; 8 bases fit TRBD1. The read ends 3 residues before the CDR3 terminus; that terminus is restored from the germline J gene. Trimming took 6 bases from V and 5 from J; bases not matched to a gene: 6. Germline V gene lookup returns CDR1 SNHLY and CDR2 FYNNEI. The CDR3 totals 14 residues.

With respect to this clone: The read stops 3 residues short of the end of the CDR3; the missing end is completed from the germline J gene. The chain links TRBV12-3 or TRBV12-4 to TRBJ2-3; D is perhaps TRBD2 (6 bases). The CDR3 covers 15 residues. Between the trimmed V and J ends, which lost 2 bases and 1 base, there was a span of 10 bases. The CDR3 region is CASSLQQRGTDTQYF. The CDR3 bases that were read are TGTGCCAGCAGTTTACAACAGCGGGGCACAGATACG.

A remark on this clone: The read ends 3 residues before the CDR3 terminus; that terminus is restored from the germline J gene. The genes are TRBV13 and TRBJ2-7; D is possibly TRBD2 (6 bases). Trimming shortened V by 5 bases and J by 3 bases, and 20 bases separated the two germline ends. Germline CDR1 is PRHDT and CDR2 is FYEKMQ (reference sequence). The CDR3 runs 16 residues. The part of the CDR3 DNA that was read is TGTGCCAGCAGCCGATCGCCGGGACTTCCTATCTACGAG. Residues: CASSRSPGLPIYE. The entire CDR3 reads CASSRSPGLPIYEQYF.

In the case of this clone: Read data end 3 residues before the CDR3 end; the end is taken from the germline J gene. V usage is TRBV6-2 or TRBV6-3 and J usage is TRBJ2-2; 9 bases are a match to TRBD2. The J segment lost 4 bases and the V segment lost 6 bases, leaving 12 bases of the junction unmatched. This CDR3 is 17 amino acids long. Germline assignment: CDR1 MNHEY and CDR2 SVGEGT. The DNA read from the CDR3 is TGTGCCAGCAGCCCACGAAGTAGCGGGAGCCGCACCGGGGAG. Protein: CASSPRSSGSRTGE. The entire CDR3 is CASSPRSSGSRTGELFF.

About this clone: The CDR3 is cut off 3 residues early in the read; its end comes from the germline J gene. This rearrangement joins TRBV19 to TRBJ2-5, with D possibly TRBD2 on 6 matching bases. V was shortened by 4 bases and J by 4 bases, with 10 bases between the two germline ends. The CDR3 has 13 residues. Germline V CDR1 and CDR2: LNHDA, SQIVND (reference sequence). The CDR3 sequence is CASSNLARETQYF. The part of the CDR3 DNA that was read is TGTGCCAGTAGTAACCTAGCGCGAGAGACC.

The covered CDR3 bases are TGCGCCAGCAGCTCCGGGACAGGGGCCTACAATGAG. It codes for CASSSGTGAYNE. The whole CDR3 is CASSSGTGAYNEQFF. The V call is TRBV5-1, the J call TRBJ2-1; the match to TRBD1 covers 10 bases. The read finishes 3 residues shy of the CDR3 end, and the germline J gene is used to complete it. The CDR3 totals 15 residues. Germline lookup yields CDR1 SGHRS and CDR2 YFSETQ. After removal of 3 bases from V and 2 bases from J, the junction contained 2 bases not matched to a gene.

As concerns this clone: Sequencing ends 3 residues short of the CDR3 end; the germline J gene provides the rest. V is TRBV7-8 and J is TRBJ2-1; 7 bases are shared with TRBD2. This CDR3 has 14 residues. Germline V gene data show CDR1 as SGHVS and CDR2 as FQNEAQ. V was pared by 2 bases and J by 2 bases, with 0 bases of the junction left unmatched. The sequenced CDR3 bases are TGTGCCAGCAGCTTACTAGCGGCCTACAATGAG. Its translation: CASSLLAAYNE. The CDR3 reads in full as CASSLLAAYNEQFF.

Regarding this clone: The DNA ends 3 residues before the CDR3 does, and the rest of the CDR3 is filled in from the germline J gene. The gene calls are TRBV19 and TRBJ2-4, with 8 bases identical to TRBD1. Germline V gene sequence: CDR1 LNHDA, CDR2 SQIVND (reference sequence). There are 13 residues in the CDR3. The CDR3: CASSPRPDRGQYF. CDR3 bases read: TGTGCCAGTAGTCCTCGGCCTGACAGGGGT.

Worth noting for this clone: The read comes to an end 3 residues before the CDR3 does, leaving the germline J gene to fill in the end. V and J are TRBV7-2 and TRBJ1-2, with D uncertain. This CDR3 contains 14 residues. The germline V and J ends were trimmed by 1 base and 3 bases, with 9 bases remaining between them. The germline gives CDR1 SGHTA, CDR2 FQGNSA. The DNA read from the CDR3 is TGTGCCAGCAGCTTAGTCGGCAGCGACTATGGC. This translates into CASSLVGSDYG. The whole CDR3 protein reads CASSLVGSDYGYTF.

The CDR3 spells CASSMAGASQYYGYTF. The CDR3 bases that were read are TGTGCCAGTAGTATGGCGGGGGCGTCCCAATACTATGGC. The gene calls are TRBV19 and TRBJ1-2, with D possibly being TRBD1 (6 bases). The read ends 3 residues before the CDR3 terminus; that terminus is restored from the germline J gene. This CDR3 contains 16 residues. The V gene lost 3 bases and the J gene lost 3 bases, with 17 bases spanning the gap. From germline, CDR1 is LNHDA and CDR2 SQIVND (reference sequence). The full variable domain, completed using reference TRBV19 and TRBJ1-2, is DGGITQSPKYLFRKEGQNVTLSCEQNLNHDAMYWYRQDPGQGLRLIYYSQIVNDFQKGDIAEGYSVSREKKESFPLTVTSAQKNPTAFYLCASSMAGASQYYGYTFGSGTRLTVV.

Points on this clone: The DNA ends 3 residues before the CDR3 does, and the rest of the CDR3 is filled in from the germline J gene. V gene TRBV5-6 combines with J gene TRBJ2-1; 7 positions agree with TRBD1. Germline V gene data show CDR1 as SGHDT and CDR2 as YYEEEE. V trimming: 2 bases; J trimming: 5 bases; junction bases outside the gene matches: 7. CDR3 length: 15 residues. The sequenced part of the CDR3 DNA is TGTGCCAGCAGCTTAGTGGGGACAGTCCACAATGAG. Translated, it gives CASSLVGTVHNE. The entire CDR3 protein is CASSLVGTVHNEQFF.

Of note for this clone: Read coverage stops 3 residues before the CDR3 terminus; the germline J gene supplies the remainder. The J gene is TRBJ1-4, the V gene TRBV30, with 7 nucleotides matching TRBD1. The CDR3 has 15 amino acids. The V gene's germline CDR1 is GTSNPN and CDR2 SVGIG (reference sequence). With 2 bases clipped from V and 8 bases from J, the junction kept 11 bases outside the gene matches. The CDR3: CAWSPGGIVGEKLFF. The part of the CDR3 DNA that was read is TGTGCCTGGAGTCCAGGGGGAATAGTCGGGGAAAAA. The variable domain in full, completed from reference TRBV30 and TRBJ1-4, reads SQTIHQWPATLVQPVGSPLSLECTVEGTSNPNLYWYRQAAGRGLQLLFYSVGIGQISSEVPQNLSASRPQDRQFILSSKKLLLSDSGFYLCAWSPGGIVGEKLFFGSGTQLSVL.

This chain's CDR3 is CASSVSGRFNEQFF. The covered CDR3 bases are TGTGCCAGTAGTGTTAGCGGGAGGTTCAATGAG. The chain has TRBV19 and TRBJ2-1, with TRBD2 identical over 10 bases. The read comes to an end 3 residues before the CDR3 does, leaving the germline J gene to fill in the end. Germline trimming cut 5 bases from V and 6 bases from J; bases unmatched to any gene: 4. Germline assignment: CDR1 LNHDA and CDR2 SQIVND (reference sequence). The CDR3 covers 14 residues.

CDR3 loop: CASSSPDRGTYGYTF. Partial CDR3 DNA: TGTGCCAGCAGCTCACCCGACAGGGGGACATATGGC. The V gene is TRBV7-2, the J gene TRBJ1-2; 9 positions agree with TRBD1. The read ends 3 residues before the CDR3 terminus; that terminus is restored from the germline J gene. From germline, CDR1 is SGHTA and CDR2 FQGNSA. This CDR3 has 15 amino acids. The J segment lost 5 bases and the V segment lost 4 bases, leaving 8 bases of the junction unmatched.